A single sample is the source of the 5 T cell receptor beta chains below, sequenced in a study of early T cells in non-severe SARS-CoV-2 infection (dated by TCRdb to about 2021). The library relied on 5' RACE. The run used a NextSeq 500. In TCRdb, the public reads were trimmed at Q25 with fastp and aligned with MiXCR, with productive beta chains retained. Entries that share a CDR3 protein sequence are merged under the most common genes and DNA. The sample table lists about 71,000 distinct CDR3 sequences, roughly 13% of them with a count of one. 11% to 15% of the sample belongs to the ten largest clones. The sample was whole blood. Receptors were obtained from an adult who was a healthcare worker with PCR-confirmed SARS-CoV-2 infection or an uninfected control (not recorded which).

Only a few counts were recorded for this clonotype. This rearrangement joins TRBV20-1 to TRBJ2-7, with 9 bases lining up with TRBD1. The CDR3 runs 13 residues. Germline lookup yields CDR1 DFQATT and CDR2 SNEGSKA (reference sequence). Trimming removed 3 bases from V and 4 bases from J; junction bases left unmatched: 4. The CDR3 loop is CSASTGGEYEQYF. The CDR3 nucleotides are TGCAGTGCTAGTACAGGGGGCGAATACGAGCAGTACTTC.

V usage is TRBV7-3 and J usage is TRBJ2-6; D is uncertain. The CDR3 extends over 15 amino acids. The V and J ends lost 4 bases and 0 bases respectively, with 7 bases between them. Germline-derived CDR1 and CDR2 are SGHTA and FQGTGA. The CDR3: CASSYRASGANVLTF. DNA of the CDR3: TGTGCCAGCAGCTATAGAGCCTCTGGGGCCAACGTCCTGACTTTC.

This clonotype has only a few counts. J is TRBJ2-7 and V is TRBV11-2; tentatively, D is TRBD2 (7 bases). Germline assignment: CDR1 SGHAT and CDR2 FQNNGV. The CDR3 loop spans 17 amino acids. Trimming removed 5 bases at V and 2 bases at J, with 22 bases between. The CDR3 spells CASSKAPVGGAAYEQYF. The CDR3 region has the DNA TGTGCCAGCAGCAAAGCACCCGTGGGGGGGGCCGCCTACGAGCAGTACTTC.

The table lists this clonotype with a few counts. The chain is built from TRBV20-1 and TRBJ2-2; D may be TRBD1 (7 bases). Germline V gene data show CDR1 as DFQATT and CDR2 as SNEGSKA (reference sequence). V was trimmed by 3 bases and J by 0 bases, leaving 11 bases between them. This CDR3 is 15 amino acids long. CDR3 in DNA: TGCAGTGCTAGGGAGGGGGCGGCGAACACCGGGGAGCTGTTTTTT. Protein: CSAREGAANTGELFF.

This rearrangement joins TRBV13 to TRBJ2-3; weak D call: TRBD2 (5 bases). CDR3 size: 15 residues. With 0 bases removed from V and 9 bases from J, the gap between germline ends came to 16 bases. The germline V gene encodes CDR1 PRHDT and CDR2 FYEKMQ (reference sequence). The CDR3 DNA is TGTGCCAGCAGCTTAGGGGCAGATCGGGGTACAACGCAGTATTTT. Translating it yields CASSLGADRGTTQYF.